This T cell receptor beta chain was sequenced for a study of cytomegalovirus exposure and HLA in healthy donors (dated by TCRdb to about 2017). A note on the overall study: An earlier analysis of roughly 630 of the donors reported approximately 300 Gb of sequence data and around 110 million unique TCR beta sequences from about 200 million T cells. HLA typing included class I and class II loci at four-digit resolution. Among the roughly 400 genotyped donors, about 85% belonged to the genetic ancestry cluster associated with self-reported Caucasian donors. Using immunosequencing, the study profiled T cell repertoires from 500 to 800 subjects and related those repertoires to cytomegalovirus serostatus. Among some 410 genotyped donors of the cohort, an average of around 250,000 unique TCR beta nucleotide sequences was sequenced per donor, of which about 18% were non-productive. Typing coverage differed by locus: A, B, C, DRB1 and DQB1 were typed in roughly 620-630 donors, DQA1 in around 500, DPA1 in around 580, and DPB1 in around 490. In the later analysis, no new phenotypic data were used to find candidate immune exposures; instead, reliance was placed on TCR beta sequences and their occurrence across donors. A separate validation cohort of some 130 different subjects was used in addition to the roughly 720-subject first cohort. All discovery cohort repertoires had been generated on a single sequencing platform. A later genetic analysis took genome-wide SNP genotypes for about 55% of the 666 donors and used that subset as a discovery cohort. The study was designed to test whether signatures of past pathogen exposure could be identified by cataloging public T cell receptors. In a later analysis, previously published TCR beta repertoires from 600 to 850 donors were re-analyzed and high-resolution HLA genotyping was added so that TCR occurrence patterns could be studied. Alongside the repertoire data, information on donor age, sex, ethnicity and CMV serostatus was compiled. An early release that covered about 600 HLA-typed donors contained approximately 290 gigabases of sequencing data and 80 million or so unique TCR sequences. Roughly 5 DR-DQ haplotypes were handled as single units for association and clustering, since linkage in the cohort was strong. To predict cytomegalovirus infection status, the study combined high-throughput TCR immunosequencing, statistical association of individual TCRs with disease status, and machine learning. To decide whether each TCR beta V gene segment behaved as functional or pseudogenic, an earlier analysis of approximately 620 of the donors relied on high-throughput TCR beta sequencing. What the work shows at the level of the full study, not this receptor alone: Presence/absence analyses assumed roughly uniform sequencing depth across donors, an assumption that may not hold. Because HLA typing was missing for some donors at each locus, association tests included only the typed subset. This cohort had only TCR beta chains sequenced, and the lack of alpha or paired-chain data limited which features could be detected. A group of highly shared sequence variants was considered likely to be a technical artifact of the sequencing pipeline. Correlated functional status among segregating V segments might reflect linkage disequilibrium, but an unknown experimental factor could not be ruled out. A later analysis associated 16,951 TCR beta sequences with specific HLA alleles at a false discovery rate of 0.05. A further reported finding was that TCR beta sequences accurately predicted the HLA-A and HLA-B alleles for most subjects in the first cohort. The classifier was reported to diagnose cytomegalovirus status with high specificity and sensitivity in both the original and validation cohorts. Assigning TCR associations to individual alleles was difficult when HLA alleles, especially DR and DQ, strongly co-occurred. A later genetic analysis associated a missense DCLRE1C variant with V-gene and J-gene trimming of TCR beta chains, and an independent cohort replicated the association. In a later analysis, the rate of TCR association differed among HLA loci, with DRB1 alleles having the most associated TCRs and HLA-C alleles having the fewest. Three of the identified cytomegalovirus-associated TCR beta chains were confirmed in vitro to be specific for cytomegalovirus antigens. The authors suggested that the approach could potentially be extended to other disease states and immunological phenotypes. In an earlier analysis of around 600 of the donors, most TCR beta V segments appeared in productive rearrangements about 87% or about 30% of the time, broadly matching IMGT annotations. In a later analysis, most CMV-associated TCR beta chains were found to appear HLA-restricted, with HLA associations seemingly driven largely by CMV exposure. Because counts were too low, about 18 rarely observed V segments, including chromosome 9 orphons, were excluded from the earlier analysis of 500 to 700 of the donors. A total of fewer than 200 TCR beta chains were listed by the study as associated with cytomegalovirus. In a later genetic analysis, fewer N-insertions in productive TCRs were reported among donors in an Asian-associated ancestry cluster than the approximately 670-donor mean. Immune exposure information for the cohort was limited to CMV serostatus. Most TCR sequences were observed very rarely across donors, whereas some public TCRs were present in many individuals. In a later analysis, HLA-associated TCR beta chains were found to be more clonally expanded and to have lower generation probabilities than equally common non-associated chains. A later analysis reported that several top co-occurrence clusters appeared linked to parvovirus B19, influenza, CMV and Epstein-Barr virus. Because the 87-base-pair reads could not distinguish some IMGT-functional V segments, including TRBV6-2 and TRBV6-3, those segments were excluded.

The junction shows trimming of 0 bases on V and 6 bases on J, and the gene matches do not reach 5 bases of it. From its cysteine to its phenylalanine, the CDR3 spans 15 amino acids. The entry retains the CDR3 DNA only, 45 bases that are in frame from base 1. CDR1 and CDR2 are drawn from the germline V gene: SGHRS, YFSETQ. Library generation was performed with the immunoSEQ multiplex PCR assay. For the multiplex PCR, a mixture combining 60 forward primers for TCR Vbeta segments and 13 reverse primers for TCR Jbeta segments was used. A multiplex PCR assay on genomic DNA amplified the CDR3 region of rearranged TCR beta genes. On the Illumina HiSeq System, the amplified TCR beta libraries were sequenced as 87-base-pair reads. The authors processed their data as follows. In a later analysis, tens of millions of unique TCR beta chains were counted across the 690 or so repertoires, and about 10 million of these chains were shared by at least two donors. A nearest-neighbor algorithm error-corrected the raw reads and collapsed the reads into unique sequences, merging closely related sequences to remove PCR and sequencing errors. To assign V, D and J gene segments, CDR3 sequences were aligned to IMGT reference sequences. For a sequence to be retained, a match of at least six nucleotides was required to both a V gene segment and a J gene segment. Rearrangements were called productive when the CDR3 lacked stop codons and stayed in frame with V and J; all others were non-productive. Following IMGT convention, CDR3 was defined as the stretch from the second conserved V-encoded cysteine up to the conserved J-encoded phenylalanine. The earlier analysis of some 550 of the donors excluded any sequence lacking an unambiguous match to a single V gene segment. In an earlier analysis of about 590 of the donors, a V segment was called functional when productive rearrangements were above 56.7%, and segregating when the standard deviation between donors exceeded 5%. To diagnose cytomegalovirus status from the catalog of TCR beta chain sequences, a statistical classification framework was built. In a later analysis, TCR nucleotide sequences were compared against IMGT/GENE-DB human TR gene sequences so that V and J genes could be assigned. A later analysis assigned CDR3 sequences and most-parsimonious VDJ recombination scenarios with the TCRdist pipeline. In a later analysis, each TCR beta chain was defined by its CDR3 amino acid sequence together with its V-gene family, and reads lacking a unique V-gene family were excluded. A later analysis removed 550 to 700 highly shared, low-generation-probability nucleotide sequences to deal with suspected cross-contamination and a sequencing artifact. In a later analysis, a clonal expansion index for each public chain was calculated from normalized within-repertoire ranks of inferred template counts. Generation probabilities in a later analysis came from a VDJ recombination model fitted to out-of-frame rearrangements, and those results were checked against IGoR. In a later analysis, TCR-TCR, TCR-HLA and TCR-CMV co-occurrence was scored with hypergeometric tests, and a repertoire-size bias correction was applied to TCR pairs. In a later analysis, false discovery rates were estimated by permuting HLA or CMV assignments 20 times. In a later analysis, co-occurring TCRs were grouped with DBSCAN, and TCRdist sequence similarity was added when clustering was performed within HLA-allele-positive subsets. Co-occurrence clustering excluded repertoires with fewer than 30,000 or more than 120,000 public chains, plus five with anomalous nucleotide sharing. The table comes from immuneACCESS by way of TCRdb, which keeps in-frame sequences with V and J called. Part of the clones is missing from these tables; in studies checked, under half for an unresolved V gene and the rest for unknown reasons. That table gives V, J and clone size, and the DNA gave D and trimming. The sample's clone listing holds 50,000 to 70,000 clones. Of the sample, 3.6% falls within the top ten clones.

Details on this clone: Its antigen is still unknown.

The cohort was made up of around 720 healthy bone marrow donors. At the time of sampling, every cohort member was nominally healthy, though immune exposures that went unrecorded were likely present. The donor tested CMV seronegative, placing the donor among the 350 or so seronegative members of the cohort. Each donor provided a peripheral blood sample, and peripheral blood mononuclear cells were used for TCR beta sequencing. Genomic DNA was extracted from the blood cell samples with the Qiagen DNeasy Blood Extraction Kit. The sample comprised PBMCs. The chain is made from TRBV5-1 and TRBJ1-5; 8 bases in the junction line up with TRBD1. This sequence originates from a woman younger than 30 in good health and CMV-seronegative. The sequenced DNA is TGCGCCAGCAGCTTGGATTCAGGGGGCGGTCAGCCCCAGCATTTT. Translation gives CASSLDSGGGQPQHF.